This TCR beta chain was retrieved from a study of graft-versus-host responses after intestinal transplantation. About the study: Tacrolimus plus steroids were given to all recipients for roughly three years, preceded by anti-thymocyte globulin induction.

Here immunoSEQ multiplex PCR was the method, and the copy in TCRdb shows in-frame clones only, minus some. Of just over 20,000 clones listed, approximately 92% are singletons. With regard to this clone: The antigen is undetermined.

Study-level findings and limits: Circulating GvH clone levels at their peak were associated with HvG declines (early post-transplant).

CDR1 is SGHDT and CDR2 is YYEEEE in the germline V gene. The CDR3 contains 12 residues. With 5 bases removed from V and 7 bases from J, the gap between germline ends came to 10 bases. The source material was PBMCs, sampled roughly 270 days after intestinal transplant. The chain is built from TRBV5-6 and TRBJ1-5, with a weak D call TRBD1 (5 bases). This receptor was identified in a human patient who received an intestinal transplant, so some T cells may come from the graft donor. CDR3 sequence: CASSWEGQPQHF. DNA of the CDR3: TGTGCCAGCAGTTGGGAGGGGCAGCCCCAGCATTTT.